This T cell receptor beta chain originates from a study of blood T cell repertoires in COVID-19. This clone was found once. Only in-frame clones appear in the TCRdb table, and some are missing; sequencing was by immunoSEQ multiplex PCR. Of some 140,000 clones in the sample, 84% were seen once. Germline V gene data show CDR1 as SNHLY and CDR2 as FYNNEI. CDR3 size: 16 residues. V lost 6 bases, J lost 8 bases, and 9 bases stayed unmatched. Sequences were obtained from PBMCs or T cells enriched from blood (not recorded which). This TCR came from a man in his forties or fifties with acute COVID-19. The V call is TRBV2, the J call TRBJ2-4; 14 bases are shared with TRBD2. The CDR3 loop reads CASSPRTSGGRDIQYF. The CDR3 DNA reads as TGTGCCAGCAGCCCCAGGACTAGCGGGGGGCGAGACATTCAGTACTTC. Combining the CDR3 with reference TRBV2 and TRBJ2-4 gives the whole variable domain EPEVTQTPSHQVTQMGQEVILRCVPISNHLYFYWYRQILGQKVEFLVSFYNNEISEKSEIFDDQFSVERPDGSNFTLKIRSTKLEDSAMYFCASSPRTSGGRDIQYFGAGTRLSVL.